This T cell receptor beta chain is drawn from a study of blood T cell repertoires in COVID-19. Across the study: Samples taken during acute and convalescent COVID-19 were collected in the United States, Italy and Spain. T cells, B-cell-depleted T cells, or PBMCs supplied cDNA or gDNA.

Original handling: From reference gene primer amplification, estimates of nucleated cell counts were derived. Some clones are missing from TCRdb's copy, which holds only in-frame ones; the method was immunoSEQ multiplex PCR. V and J calls and clone size are as listed in that table; D and trimming were resolved from the DNA. The sample lists approximately 210,000 clones, 75% to 90% occurring once. Germline CDR1 is SGHRS and CDR2 is YFSETQ. V was trimmed by 1 base and J by 2 bases, leaving 10 bases between them. CDR3 size: 15 residues. The rearrangement links TRBV5-1 to TRBJ2-1; weak D call: TRBD1 (6 bases). This receptor was identified in a woman aged 40 to 55 with acute or convalescent COVID-19. Sequencing used peripheral blood. CDR3 in DNA: TGCGCCAGCAGCTTGAGCAGGGGCCCCTACAATGAGCAGTTCTTC. This sequence encodes CASSLSRGPYNEQFF.